These 23 T cell receptor beta chains originate from one sample sequenced in a study of cytomegalovirus exposure and HLA in healthy donors. The PCR used 60 Vbeta and 13 Jbeta primers. Some clones are missing from TCRdb's copy, which holds only in-frame ones; the method was immunoSEQ multiplex PCR. The sample yields approximately 210,000 clones, 65% to 85% seen once. The sample taken for sequencing was PBMCs. Source of these receptors: a man younger than 30 in good health and CMV-seronegative.

The chain has TRBV5-6 and TRBJ1-5; 9 positions agree with TRBD1. Trimming at V came to 0 bases and at J to 6 bases, leaving 7 bases not matched to a gene. Germline V gives CDR1 SGHDT, CDR2 YYEEEE. This CDR3 spans 16 amino acids. Here the CDR3 reads CASSLARGQGTQPQHF. CDR3 DNA: TGTGCCAGCAGCTTGGCCCGGGGACAGGGAACTCAGCCCCAGCATTTT.

This sequence joins TRBV6-1 and TRBJ1-4; TRBD1 matches at 7 bases. After removal of 3 bases from V and 5 bases from J, the junction contained 3 bases not matched to a gene. CDR1 MNHNS and CDR2 SASEGT come from the germline V gene. This CDR3 contains 14 residues. The CDR3 DNA follows: TGTGCCAGCAGTGAGGGACAGCCCAATGAAAAACTGTTTTTT. The encoded protein is CASSEGQPNEKLFF.

J is TRBJ1-3 and V is TRBV11-2; 7 bases are a match to TRBD1. V lost 8 bases and J lost 4; bases outside the gene matches: 20. The CDR3 length is 18 residues. Germline CDR1 and CDR2: SGHAT and FQNNGV. This CDR3 is CASVHGMTGQVVGNTIYF. CDR3 coding DNA: TGTGCCAGCGTACATGGGATGACCGGACAGGTGGTGGGAAACACCATATATTTT.

This chain connects TRBV2 to TRBJ2-1; the match to TRBD2 covers 8 bases. Germline lookup yields CDR1 SNHLY and CDR2 FYNNEI. The CDR3 is 13 residues long. V was clipped by 3 bases and J by 9 bases; unmatched bases: 4. In DNA, the CDR3 is TGTGCCAGCAGTGACCCGGGGGGGATTGAGCAGTTCTTC. Residues: CASSDPGGIEQFF.

This clone was found a few times. The chain couples TRBV10-2 to TRBJ1-1; 10 bases are shared with TRBD1. V lost 6 bases, J lost 3 bases, and 1 base stayed unmatched. The CDR3 has 13 residues. Germline CDR1 is WSHSY and CDR2 is SAAADI. CDR3 sequence reads: CASSGTGDTEAFF. The CDR3 region has the DNA TGCGCCAGCAGCGGGACAGGGGACACTGAAGCTTTCTTT.

This chain connects TRBV9 to TRBJ2-2; 8 nucleotides line up with TRBD2. The germline V gene has CDR1 SGDLS and CDR2 YYNGEE. The CDR3 has 17 residues. Losses at the gene ends were 4 bases for V and 6 bases for J; bases not matched to a gene: 14. CDR3 DNA sequence: TGTGCCAGCAGCACCAGAAGGCGTTTTAGCGGGGCCGGGGAGCTGTTTTTT. Translated, it gives CASSTRRRFSGAGELFF.

V usage is TRBV29-1 and J usage is TRBJ2-1; 12 nucleotides match TRBD2. The V gene end was trimmed by 6 bases and the J gene end by 5 bases; junction bases not matched to a gene: 5. CDR3 length: 14 residues. Germline V gene sequence: CDR1 SQVTM, CDR2 ANQGSEA. The CDR3 DNA reads TGCAGCGTGAGGACTAGCGGGGTGAACAATGAGCAGTTCTTC. This sequence encodes CSVRTSGVNNEQFF.

This clone has more than one count but fewer than ten. The J gene is TRBJ2-1, the V gene TRBV5-4, with a tentative D call TRBD1 (6 bases). V was cut by 2 bases and J by 9 bases, with 12 bases left in between. This CDR3 contains 13 residues. Germline CDR1 and CDR2: SGHNT and YYREEE (reference sequence). CDR3 nucleotide sequence: TGTGCCAGCAGCTTTGAATCAGGGGTTGAGCAGTTCTTC. Translation gives CASSFESGVEQFF.

This rearrangement joins TRBV29-1 to TRBJ1-1, with D hard to call. The ends were cut back, 5 bases at V and 5 bases at J, with 9 bases in the middle. This CDR3 contains 11 residues. The germline V gene encodes CDR1 SQVTM and CDR2 ANQGSEA. CDR3 loop: CSVREDTEAFF. The CDR3 DNA reads TGCAGCGTTCGAGAGGATACTGAAGCTTTCTTT. Variable domain in full (rest from reference TRBV29-1 and TRBJ1-1): SAVISQKPSRDICQRGTSLTIQCQVDSQVTMMFWYRQQPGQSLTLIATANQGSEATYESGFVIDKFPISRPNLTFSTLTVSNMSPEDSSIYLCSVREDTEAFFGQGTRLTVV.

In DNA form, the CDR3 reads TGTGCCAGCAGCTTAGACACCCGCGGGGGCTACACCTTC. This gives the protein CASSLDTRGGYTF. The chain links TRBV7-3 to TRBJ1-2; D gene unclear. CDR1 is SGHTA, CDR2 FQGTGA, per germline. CDR3 length: 13 amino acids. V was cut by 2 bases and J by 8 bases, with 12 bases left in between.

The rearrangement links TRBV27 to TRBJ2-7, with TRBD1 matching over 9 bases. With 3 bases clipped from V and 3 bases from J, the junction kept 6 bases outside the gene matches. Germline CDR1 reads MNHEY; CDR2 reads SMNVEV (reference sequence). The CDR3 totals 15 residues. CDR3: CASSFSGQGSYEQYF. CDR3 nucleotide sequence: TGTGCCAGCAGTTTTTCGGGACAGGGAAGCTACGAGCAGTACTTC.

The V call is TRBV6-5, the J call TRBJ2-7; 7 bases agree with TRBD1. J lost 0 bases, V lost 4 bases, and 6 bases had no gene match. Germline V gives CDR1 MNHEY, CDR2 SVGAGI. The CDR3 totals 15 residues. The CDR3 region has the DNA TGTGCCAGCAGTTCCCGACAGGGCCTCTCCTACGAGCAGTACTTC. It yields the protein CASSSRQGLSYEQYF.

This clone was counted only a few times. The chain joins TRBV7-3 to TRBJ2-2; the D gene is possibly TRBD2 (6 bases). CDR1 is SGHTA and CDR2 is FQGTGA in the germline V gene. The CDR3 extends over 13 amino acids. Trimming shortened V by 5 bases and J by 6 bases, and 10 bases separated the two germline ends. In nucleotides, the CDR3 is TGTGCCAGCAGCCCCCGCGGGGCCGGGGAGCTGTTTTTT. The encoded protein is CASSPRGAGELFF. Combining the CDR3 with reference TRBV7-3 and TRBJ2-2 gives the whole variable domain GAGVSQTPSNKVTEKGKYVELRCDPISGHTALYWYRQSLGQGPEFLIYFQGTGAADDSGLPNDRFFAVRPEGSVSTLKIQRTERGDSAVYLCASSPRGAGELFFGEGSRLTVL.

The chain has TRBV7-9 and TRBJ1-1, with TRBD1 as a possible D gene (6 bases). Trimming shortened V by 7 bases and J by 6 bases, and 12 bases separated the two germline ends. The CDR3 is made up of 12 amino acids. Germline lookup yields CDR1 SEHNR and CDR2 FQNEAQ (reference sequence). The CDR3, as DNA: TGTGCCAGCAACAGGGAGTTCGCTGAAGCTTTCTTT. As protein: CASNREFAEAFF.

This sequence joins TRBV13 and TRBJ1-1, with TRBD1 as a possible D gene (5 bases). The CDR3 length is 14 residues. Germline V gene sequence: CDR1 PRHDT, CDR2 FYEKMQ (reference sequence). The V end was cut by 5 bases, the J end by 4 bases, with 14 bases between. In DNA form, the CDR3 reads TGTGCCAGCAGCCTCCCGCCGGGGGGCACTGAAGCTTTCTTT. Residues: CASSLPPGGTEAFF.

V and J are TRBV4-3 and TRBJ1-4; perhaps TRBD1 as D (5 bases). Trimming shortened V by 4 bases and J by 2 bases, and 8 bases separated the two germline ends. CDR1 is LGHNA and CDR2 is YSLEER in the germline V gene. The CDR3 is 14 amino acids. The CDR3 sequence is CASSRRGTNEKLFF. The CDR3 nucleotides read TGCGCCAGCAGCCGTCGGGGGACTAATGAAAAACTGTTTTTT.

The chain is built from TRBV7-8 and TRBJ2-7; TRBD1 matches at 10 bases. In germline, CDR1 is SGHVS, CDR2 FQNEAQ. The CDR3 consists of 15 residues. With V trimmed by 4 bases and J by 2 bases, 5 bases remained unmatched. CDR3: CASSSLGTGAYEQYF. For the CDR3, the DNA is TGTGCCAGCAGCTCCCTAGGGACAGGGGCCTACGAGCAGTACTTC.

The rearrangement uses TRBV11-2 and TRBJ2-5; 7 bases map to TRBD2. The J segment lost 5 bases and the V segment lost 6 bases, leaving 3 bases of the junction unmatched. Germline CDR1 and CDR2: SGHAT and FQNNGV. The CDR3 runs to 12 residues. The CDR3 sequence is CASSLAAETQYF. The CDR3 nucleotides are TGTGCCAGCAGTCTAGCGGCCGAGACCCAGTACTTC.

The chain has TRBV19 and TRBJ2-3; 8 positions agree with TRBD1. CDR1 and CDR2 (germline): LNHDA, SQIVND (reference sequence). V was pared by 7 bases and J by 0 bases, with 3 bases of the junction left unmatched. The CDR3 runs 14 residues. CDR3 protein: CASTDRGSTDTQYF. CDR3 DNA: TGTGCCAGTACCGACAGGGGTAGCACAGATACGCAGTATTTT.

This rearrangement joins TRBV11-2 to TRBJ2-7; 8 positions match TRBD1. CDR1 and CDR2 from the germline V gene are SGHAT and FQNNGV. The CDR3 runs 18 residues. V lost 1 base, J lost 2 bases, and 13 bases stayed unmatched. In nucleotides, the CDR3 is TGTGCCAGCAGCTTAGTGTTCTCTGGACAGGGTGAAACCTACGAGCAGTACTTC. As protein: CASSLVFSGQGETYEQYF. Looking up the rest from reference TRBV11-2 and TRBJ2-7 gives the full variable domain: EAGVAQSPRYKIIEKRQSVAFWCNPISGHATLYWYQQILGQGPKLLIQFQNNGVVDDSQLPKDRFSAERLKGVDSTLKIQPAKLEDSAVYLCASSLVFSGQGETYEQYFGPGTRLTVT.

This clone turned up a few times. The J gene is TRBJ2-2, the V gene TRBV6-5, with 7 positions matching TRBD1. Germline CDR1 is MNHEY and CDR2 is SVGAGI. The CDR3 is made up of 13 amino acids. The junction had 7 bases not matched to a gene; V was cut back by 6 bases and J by 9 bases. CDR3 amino acids: CASSPRQGRELFF. CDR3 DNA: TGTGCCAGCAGCCCGAGACAGGGCCGGGAGCTGTTTTTT.

The sample holds a few counts of this clone. One end of the junction varies from germline; a read error may be responsible. V usage is TRBV7-7 and J usage is TRBJ1-4; possible D gene TRBD1, 5 bases. CDR3 length: 15 amino acids. Per the germline V gene, CDR1 is SSHAT and CDR2 is FNYEAQ (reference sequence). CDR3 DNA sequence: TGTGCTAGCAGCTTACGGATGGGGCGTGATGAAAAACTGTTTTTT. This translates into CASSLRMGRDEKLFF.

The chain combines TRBV5-4 with TRBJ2-1; 8 nucleotides line up with TRBD2. Germline V gene lookup returns CDR1 SGHNT and CDR2 YYREEE (reference sequence). This CDR3 region has 14 residues. V lost 5 bases and J lost 9; bases outside the gene matches: 10. CDR3 amino acids: CASRKREKDAEQFF. The CDR3 nucleotides read TGTGCCAGCAGGAAGCGGGAGAAGGACGCTGAGCAGTTCTTC.